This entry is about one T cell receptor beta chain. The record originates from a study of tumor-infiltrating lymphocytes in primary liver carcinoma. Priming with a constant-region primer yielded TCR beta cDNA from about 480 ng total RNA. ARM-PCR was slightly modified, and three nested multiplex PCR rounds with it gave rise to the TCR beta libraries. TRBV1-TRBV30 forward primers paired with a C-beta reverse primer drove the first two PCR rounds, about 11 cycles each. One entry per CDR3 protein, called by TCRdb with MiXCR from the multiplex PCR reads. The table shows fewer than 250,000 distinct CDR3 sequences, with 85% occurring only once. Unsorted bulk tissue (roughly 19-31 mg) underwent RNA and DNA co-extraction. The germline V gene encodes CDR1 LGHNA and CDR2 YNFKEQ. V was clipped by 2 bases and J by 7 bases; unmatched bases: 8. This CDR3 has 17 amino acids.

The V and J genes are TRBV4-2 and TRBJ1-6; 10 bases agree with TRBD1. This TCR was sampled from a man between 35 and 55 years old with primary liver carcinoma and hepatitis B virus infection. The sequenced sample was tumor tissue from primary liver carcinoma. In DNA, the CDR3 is TGTGCCAGCAGCCAACCAGTTCCGGGACAGGGGAATTCACCCCTCCACTTT. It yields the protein CASSQPVPGQGNSPLHF.